The table lists the clone carrying this T cell receptor beta chain with a few counts. TCRdb independently ran MiXCR on the 5' RACE reads; one entry per CDR3 protein. Counted here are roughly 250,000 distinct CDR3 sequences, 7.5% occurring once; the ten biggest clones make up over 5%. These data are taken from a study of identical twins. Germline CDR1 WSHSY, CDR2 SAAADI. This CDR3 has 12 residues. With 1 base removed from V and 2 bases from J, the gap between germline ends came to 3 bases. These same records also appear under a second study, on yellow fever vaccine responses in identical twins.

The sequencing input was CD8+ T cells sorted from blood. The chain carries TRBV10-2 and TRBJ2-7; the D is unclear. The receptor's source is a woman aged 18-29 years in good health. The CDR3 coding sequence is TGCGCCAGCAGTGAGTTAACCTACGAGCAGTACTTC. It codes for CASSELTYEQYF.